What follows describes a single T cell receptor (beta chain). These data belong to a study of blood T cell repertoires in COVID-19. The CDR3 length is 15 residues. Germline CDR1 is MNHEY and CDR2 is SVGAGI. Deletions cut 5 bases from V and 2 bases from J, with 16 bases between. Profiling relied on immunoSEQ multiplex PCR, and the TCRdb table lists in-frame clones only, not all of them. The sample holds a few hundred thousand clones, over 75% seen once. The chain couples TRBV6-5 to TRBJ2-7, with D possibly matching TRBD2 (5 bases). The receptor comes from a young woman who had recovered from COVID-19. Specimen: PBMCs or T cells enriched from blood (not recorded which). As DNA, the CDR3 is TGTGCCAGCAGTCCTAATAGCGACCATGCCTACGAGCAGTACTTC. Its translation: CASSPNSDHAYEQYF.